This T cell receptor (beta chain) was obtained from a study of shared clonotypes between healthy human individuals. Findings and caveats of the study: In general, naive subsets displayed greater estimated richness than memory subsets did. Rarefaction demonstrated incomplete sorted-subset sequencing despite large depth.

The V end lost 5 bases, the J end lost 3 bases, and 14 bases lay between the germline ends. Germline loops: CDR1 MDHEN, CDR2 SYDVKM. The CDR3 is made up of 14 amino acids. Assay execution proceeded at the deep level. Measured with immunoSEQ multiplex PCR; TCRdb has only the in-frame clones, and not every one. Among fewer than 700,000 clones listed, 85% to 95% were seen once. With regard to this clone: What it recognizes is unknown.

Naive CD8 isolation took CD45RO-negative cells positively selected for CCR7 and excluded terminally differentiated effector memory CD45RA+ cells. Those who donated were healthy HIV-negative adults, with no recent acute infections or vaccinations reported. The specimen sequenced was naive CD8+ T cells sorted from blood. V and J are TRBV28 and TRBJ2-7, with a weak D call TRBD1 (5 bases). This TCR was sampled from a woman in her 30s in good health. CDR3 coding DNA: TGTGCCAGCAGTGAGGCAGGGAAGTTCTACGAGCAGTACTTC. Translated, it gives CASSEAGKFYEQYF. Complete variable domain (other parts from reference TRBV28 and TRBJ2-7): DVKVTQSSRYLVKRTGEKVFLECVQDMDHENMFWYRQDPGLGLRLIYFSYDVKMKEKGDIPEGYSVSREKKERFSLILESASTNQTSMYLCASSEAGKFYEQYFGPGTRLTVT.